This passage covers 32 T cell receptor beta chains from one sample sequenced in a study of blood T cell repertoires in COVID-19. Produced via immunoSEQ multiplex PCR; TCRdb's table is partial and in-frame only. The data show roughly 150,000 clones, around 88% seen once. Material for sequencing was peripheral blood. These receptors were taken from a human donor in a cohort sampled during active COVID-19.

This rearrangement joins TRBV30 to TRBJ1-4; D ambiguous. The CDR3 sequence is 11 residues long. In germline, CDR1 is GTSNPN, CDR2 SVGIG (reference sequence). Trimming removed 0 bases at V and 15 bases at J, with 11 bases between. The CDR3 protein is CAWSVTVEMFF. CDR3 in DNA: TGTGCCTGGAGTGTAACGGTCGAAATGTTTTTT.

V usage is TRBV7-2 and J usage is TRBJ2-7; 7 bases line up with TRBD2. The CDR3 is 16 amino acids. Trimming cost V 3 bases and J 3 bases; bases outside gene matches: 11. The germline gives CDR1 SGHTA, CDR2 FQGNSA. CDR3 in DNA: TGTGCCAGCAGCTTTAGCCGGGACTACCTGATCTACGAGCAGTACTTC. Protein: CASSFSRDYLIYEQYF.

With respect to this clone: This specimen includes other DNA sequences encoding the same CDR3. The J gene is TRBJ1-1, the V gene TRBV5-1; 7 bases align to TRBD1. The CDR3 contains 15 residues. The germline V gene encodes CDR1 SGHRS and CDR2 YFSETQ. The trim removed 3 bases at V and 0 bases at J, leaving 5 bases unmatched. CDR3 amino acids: CASSSRTGLNTEAFF. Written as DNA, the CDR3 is TGCGCCAGCAGCTCTAGGACAGGCTTGAACACTGAAGCTTTCTTT.

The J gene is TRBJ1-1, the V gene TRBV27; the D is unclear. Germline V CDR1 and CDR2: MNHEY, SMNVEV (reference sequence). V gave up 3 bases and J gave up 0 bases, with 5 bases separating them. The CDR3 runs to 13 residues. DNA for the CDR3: TGTGCCAGCAGTTTCCCCGTGAACACTGAAGCTTTCTTT. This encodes CASSFPVNTEAFF.

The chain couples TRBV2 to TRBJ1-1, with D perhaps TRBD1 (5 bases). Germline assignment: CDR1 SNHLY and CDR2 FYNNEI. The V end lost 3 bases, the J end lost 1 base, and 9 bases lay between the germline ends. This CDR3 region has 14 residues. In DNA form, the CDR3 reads TGTGCCAGCAGTGAGGGGCATAAGAACACTGAAGCTTTCTTT. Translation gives CASSEGHKNTEAFF.

The CDR3 loop is CAFGGPPNNSNQPQHF. As DNA, the CDR3 is TGTGCCTTCGGAGGACCCCCTAATAATTCCAATCAGCCCCAGCATTTT. This chain uses TRBV21-1 with TRBJ1-5. TRBV21-1 is deemed a pseudogene. The CDR3 is 16 residues long.

CDR3 residues: CASSQVWDRNYGYTF. CDR3 sequence (DNA): TGCGCCAGCAGCCAAGTCTGGGACAGAAACTATGGCTACACCTTC. This rearrangement joins TRBV4-1 to TRBJ1-2; 7 bases fit TRBD1. Germline V gene data show CDR1 as MGHRA and CDR2 as YSYEKL. The CDR3 is 15 amino acids. V dropped 1 base and J dropped 2; count of bases not matched to a gene: 4.

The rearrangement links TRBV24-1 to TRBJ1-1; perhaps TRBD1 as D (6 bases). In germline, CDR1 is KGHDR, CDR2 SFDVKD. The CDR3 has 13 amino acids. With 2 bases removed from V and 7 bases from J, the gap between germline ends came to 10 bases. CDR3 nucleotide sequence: TGTGCCACCAGTGATTCCCTACAGGGTGAAGCTTTCTTT. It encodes CATSDSLQGEAFF.

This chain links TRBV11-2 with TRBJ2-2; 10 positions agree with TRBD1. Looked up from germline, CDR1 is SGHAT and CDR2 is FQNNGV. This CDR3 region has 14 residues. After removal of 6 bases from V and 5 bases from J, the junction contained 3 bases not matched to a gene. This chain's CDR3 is CASRDRGDTGELFF. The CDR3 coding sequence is TGTGCCAGCAGGGACAGGGGGGATACCGGGGAGCTGTTTTTT.

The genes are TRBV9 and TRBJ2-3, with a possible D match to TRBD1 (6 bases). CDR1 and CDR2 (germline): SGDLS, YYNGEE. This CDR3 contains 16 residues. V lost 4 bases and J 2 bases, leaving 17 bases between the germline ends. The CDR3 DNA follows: TGTGCCAGCAGCCAAACAGGGTTCAGTCCCACAGATACGCAGTATTTT. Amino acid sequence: CASSQTGFSPTDTQYF.

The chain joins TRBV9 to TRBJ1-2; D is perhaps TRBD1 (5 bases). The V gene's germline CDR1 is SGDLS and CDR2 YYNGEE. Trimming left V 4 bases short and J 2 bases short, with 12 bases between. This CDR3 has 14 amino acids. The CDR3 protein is CASSFSTENYGYTF. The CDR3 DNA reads TGTGCCAGCAGCTTCTCGACAGAGAACTATGGCTACACCTTC.

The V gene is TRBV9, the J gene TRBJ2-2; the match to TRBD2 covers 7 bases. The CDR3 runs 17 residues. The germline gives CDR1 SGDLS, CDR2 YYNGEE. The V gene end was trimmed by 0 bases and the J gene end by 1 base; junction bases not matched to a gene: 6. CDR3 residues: CASSVAVVAGNTGELFF. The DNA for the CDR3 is TGTGCCAGCAGCGTAGCTGTTGTAGCGGGGAACACCGGGGAGCTGTTTTTT.

The CDR3 sequence: CASSWDSSYEQYF. The CDR3 nucleotides read TGTGCCAGCAGCTGGGACAGCTCCTACGAGCAGTACTTC. The V call is TRBV11-2, the J call TRBJ2-7, with 7 positions matching TRBD1. Trimming took 4 bases from V and 0 from J; bases not matched to a gene: 0. Germline values: CDR1 SGHAT, CDR2 FQNNGV. There are 13 residues in the CDR3.

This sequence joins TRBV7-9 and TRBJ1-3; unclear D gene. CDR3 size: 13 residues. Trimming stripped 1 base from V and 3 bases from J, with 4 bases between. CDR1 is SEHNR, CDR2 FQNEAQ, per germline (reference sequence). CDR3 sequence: CASSLGLGNTIYF. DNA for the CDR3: TGTGCCAGCAGCTTAGGGCTTGGAAACACCATATATTTT.

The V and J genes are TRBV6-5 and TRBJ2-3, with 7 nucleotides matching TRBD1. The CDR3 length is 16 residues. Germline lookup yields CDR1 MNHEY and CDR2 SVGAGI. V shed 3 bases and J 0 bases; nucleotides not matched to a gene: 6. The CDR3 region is CASSYGTVLSTDTQYF. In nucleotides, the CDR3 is TGTGCCAGCAGTTATGGGACAGTCCTTAGCACAGATACGCAGTATTTT.

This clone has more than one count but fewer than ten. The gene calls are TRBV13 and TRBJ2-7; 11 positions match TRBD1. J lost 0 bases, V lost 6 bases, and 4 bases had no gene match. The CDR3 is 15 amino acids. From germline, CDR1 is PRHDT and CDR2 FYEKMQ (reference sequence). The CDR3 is CASSLGQGASYEQYF. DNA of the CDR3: TGTGCCAGCAGTCTCGGACAGGGGGCCTCCTACGAGCAGTACTTC.

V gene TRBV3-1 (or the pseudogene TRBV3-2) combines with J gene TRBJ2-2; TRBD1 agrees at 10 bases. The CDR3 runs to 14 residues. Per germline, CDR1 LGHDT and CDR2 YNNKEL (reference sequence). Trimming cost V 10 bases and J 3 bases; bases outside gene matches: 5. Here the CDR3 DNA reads TGTGCCACGTCCGGGACAGGGGACACCGGGGAGCTGTTTTTT. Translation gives CATSGTGDTGELFF.

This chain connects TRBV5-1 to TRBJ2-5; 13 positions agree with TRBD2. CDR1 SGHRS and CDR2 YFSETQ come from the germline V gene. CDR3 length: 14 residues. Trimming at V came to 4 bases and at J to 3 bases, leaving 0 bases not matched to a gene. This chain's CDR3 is CASSTSGGEETQYF. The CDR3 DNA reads TGCGCCAGCAGCACTAGCGGGGGGGAAGAGACCCAGTACTTC.

The CDR3 protein is CASSLTVEQYF. The CDR3 DNA reads as TGTGCCAGCAGTTTGACTGTTGAGCAGTACTTC. The chain joins TRBV2 to TRBJ2-7; D remains unclear. The germline CDR1 and CDR2 sequences are SNHLY and FYNNEI. The CDR3 extends over 11 amino acids. The V and J ends lost 5 bases and 7 bases respectively, with 9 bases between them.

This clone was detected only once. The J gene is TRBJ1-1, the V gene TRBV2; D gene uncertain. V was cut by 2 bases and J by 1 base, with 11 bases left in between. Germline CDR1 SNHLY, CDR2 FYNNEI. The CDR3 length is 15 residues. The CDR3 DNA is TGTGCCAGCAGTGAATCGATCGAGAAGAACACTGAAGCTTTCTTT. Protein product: CASSESIEKNTEAFF.

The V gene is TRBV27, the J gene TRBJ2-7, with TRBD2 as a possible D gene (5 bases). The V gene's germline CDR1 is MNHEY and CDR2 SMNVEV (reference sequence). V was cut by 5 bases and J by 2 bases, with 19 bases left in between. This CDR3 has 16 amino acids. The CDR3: CASSRELARRTYEQYF. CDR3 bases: TGTGCCAGCAGTAGGGAGCTAGCCAGACGGACCTACGAGCAGTACTTC.

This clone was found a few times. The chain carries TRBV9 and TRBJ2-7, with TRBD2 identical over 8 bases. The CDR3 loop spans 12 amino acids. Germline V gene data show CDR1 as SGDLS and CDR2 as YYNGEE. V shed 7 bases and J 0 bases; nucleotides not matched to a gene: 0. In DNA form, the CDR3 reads TGTGCCAGCGGGACTAGCTCCTACGAGCAGTACTTC. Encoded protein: CASGTSSYEQYF.

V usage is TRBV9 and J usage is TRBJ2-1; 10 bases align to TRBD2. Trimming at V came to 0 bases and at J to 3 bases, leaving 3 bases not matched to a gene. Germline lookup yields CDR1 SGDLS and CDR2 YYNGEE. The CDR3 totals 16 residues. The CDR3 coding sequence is TGTGCCAGCAGCGTAGCTGGACTAGCGGACTACAATGAGCAGTTCTTC. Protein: CASSVAGLADYNEQFF.

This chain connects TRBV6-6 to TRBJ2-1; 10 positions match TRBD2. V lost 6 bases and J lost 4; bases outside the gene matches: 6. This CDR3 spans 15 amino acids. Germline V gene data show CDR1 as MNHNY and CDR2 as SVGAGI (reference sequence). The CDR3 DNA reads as TGTGCCAGCAGCCCCACTAGCGGGAAATACAATGAGCAGTTCTTC. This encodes CASSPTSGKYNEQFF.

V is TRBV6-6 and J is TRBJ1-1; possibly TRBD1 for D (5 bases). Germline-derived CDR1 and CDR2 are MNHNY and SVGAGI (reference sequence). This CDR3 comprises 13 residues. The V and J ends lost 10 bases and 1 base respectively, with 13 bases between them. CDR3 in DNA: TGTGCCACCACCCCCGGGGGGAACACTGAAGCTTTCTTT. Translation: CATTPGGNTEAFF.

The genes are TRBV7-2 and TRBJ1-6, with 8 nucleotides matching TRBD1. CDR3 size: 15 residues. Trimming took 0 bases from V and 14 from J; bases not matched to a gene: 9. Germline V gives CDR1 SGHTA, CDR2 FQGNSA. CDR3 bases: TGTGCCAGCAGCTTAGCGAAACAGGGGGGAACCACCCTCCACTTT. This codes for CASSLAKQGGTTLHF.

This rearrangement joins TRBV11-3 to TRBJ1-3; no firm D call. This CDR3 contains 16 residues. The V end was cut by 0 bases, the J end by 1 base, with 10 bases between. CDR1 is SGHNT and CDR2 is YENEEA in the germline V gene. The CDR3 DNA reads TGTGCCAGCAGCTTAGAGGGCCCAAGGTCTGGAAACACCATATATTTT. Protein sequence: CASSLEGPRSGNTIYF.

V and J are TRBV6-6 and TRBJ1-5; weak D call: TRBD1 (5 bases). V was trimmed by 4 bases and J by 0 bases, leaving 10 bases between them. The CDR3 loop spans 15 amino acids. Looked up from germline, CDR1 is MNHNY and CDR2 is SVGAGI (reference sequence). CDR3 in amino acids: CASSSQGYSNQPQHF. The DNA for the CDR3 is TGTGCCAGCAGTTCCCAGGGTTATAGCAATCAGCCCCAGCATTTT.

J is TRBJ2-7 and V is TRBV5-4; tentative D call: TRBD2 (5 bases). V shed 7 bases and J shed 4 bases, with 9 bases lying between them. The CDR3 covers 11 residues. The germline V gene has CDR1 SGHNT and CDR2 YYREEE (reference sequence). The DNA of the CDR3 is TGTGCCAGCGGGAGAGAGTACGAGCAGTACTTC. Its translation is CASGREYEQYF.

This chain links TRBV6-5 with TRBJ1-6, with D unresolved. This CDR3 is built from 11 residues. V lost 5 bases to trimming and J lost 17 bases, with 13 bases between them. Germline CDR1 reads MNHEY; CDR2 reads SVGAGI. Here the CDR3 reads CASSPGAGFHF. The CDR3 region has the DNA TGTGCCAGCAGTCCGGGAGCCGGCTTCCACTTT.

In nucleotides, the CDR3 is TGCGCCAGCAGTACACAAACAAGGGGCAGGGCGAACACTGAAGCTTTCTTT. Protein: CASSTQTRGRANTEAFF. The chain uses TRBV10-2 and TRBJ1-1; tentatively, D is TRBD1 (5 bases). Germline loops: CDR1 WSHSY, CDR2 SAAADI. The V end was cut by 5 bases, the J end by 1 base, with 20 bases between. CDR3 length: 17 amino acids.

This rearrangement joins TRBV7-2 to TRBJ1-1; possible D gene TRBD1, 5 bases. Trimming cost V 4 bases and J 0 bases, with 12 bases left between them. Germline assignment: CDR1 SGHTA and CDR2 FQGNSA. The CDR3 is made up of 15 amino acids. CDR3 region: CASSSGGGMNTEAFF. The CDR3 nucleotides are TGTGCCAGCAGCTCGGGGGGAGGGATGAACACTGAAGCTTTCTTT.